The 32 T cell receptor beta chains below all came from one sample that was sequenced in a study of cytomegalovirus exposure and HLA in healthy donors. TCRdb's copy holds only in-frame clones and misses some; the assay was immunoSEQ multiplex PCR. The repertoire includes 55,000 to 80,000 clones, 85% to 95% of them detected once, and over 3% sits in the top ten. Material: PBMCs. The origin of the receptors is a man aged 18 to 29 in good health and CMV-seronegative.

In its sample, this clone was seen once. The chain employs TRBV14 and TRBJ1-3, with D maybe TRBD1 (6 bases). Germline assignment: CDR1 SGHDN and CDR2 FVKESK. The germline V and J ends were trimmed by 2 bases and 1 base, with 9 bases remaining between them. The CDR3 contains 15 residues. Here the CDR3 reads CASSQLGTSGNTIYF. The CDR3 coding sequence is TGTGCCAGCAGCCAACTTGGGACATCTGGAAACACCATATATTTT.

This sequence joins TRBV18 and TRBJ1-4; D may be TRBD1 (5 bases). Germline assignment: CDR1 KGHSH and CDR2 LQKENI. Trimming shortened V by 5 bases and J by 8 bases, and 15 bases separated the two germline ends. This CDR3 is 14 amino acids long. The CDR3 here is CASSLREGQEKLFF. CDR3 DNA sequence: TGTGCCAGCTCATTAAGGGAGGGGCAGGAAAAACTGTTTTTT.

As for this clone: One end of the junction is discordant with germline, which a read error may explain. The chain combines TRBV27 with TRBJ1-6; 9 bases agree with TRBD1. The CDR3 length is 15 residues. The germline gives CDR1 MNHEY, CDR2 SMNVEV (reference sequence). CDR3 in amino acids: CASSISGTGNSPLHF. The CDR3 DNA follows: TGTGCCAGCAGTATATCCGGGACAGGGAATTCACCCCTCCACTTT.

This chain uses TRBV2 with TRBJ2-1, with 8 positions matching TRBD2. The germline V gene encodes CDR1 SNHLY and CDR2 FYNNEI. The CDR3 has 14 residues. V lost 3 bases to trimming and J lost 4 bases; unmatched junction nucleotides: 2. The CDR3 DNA follows: TGTGCCAGCAGTGAGGCGGGGGGTTACAATGAGCAGTTCTTC. Amino acid sequence: CASSEAGGYNEQFF.

The genes are TRBV28 and TRBJ2-7; D may be TRBD2 (7 bases). There are 16 residues in the CDR3. Germline assignment: CDR1 MDHEN and CDR2 SYDVKM. With 5 bases removed from V and 0 bases from J, the gap between germline ends came to 17 bases. The DNA of the CDR3 is TGTGCCAGCAGTCAGTGGGAGGGGGAAAGCTCCTACGAGCAGTACTTC. This translates into CASSQWEGESSYEQYF.

The CDR3 here is CASSLAYSYEQYF. CDR3 nucleotides: TGCGCCAGCAGCTTGGCCTACTCCTACGAGCAGTACTTC. This chain joins TRBV5-1 and TRBJ2-7; D call uncertain. V lost 0 bases to trimming and J lost 0 bases, with 4 bases between them. The CDR3 extends over 13 amino acids. The germline CDR1 and CDR2 sequences are SGHRS and YFSETQ.

The chain has TRBV5-4 and TRBJ1-2; D uncertain. Germline CDR1 SGHNT, CDR2 YYREEE (reference sequence). V was trimmed by 0 bases and J by 0 bases, leaving 15 bases between them. This CDR3 comprises 17 residues. The CDR3 reads CASSLVPSLEANYGYTF. The DNA for the CDR3 is TGTGCCAGCAGCTTGGTTCCCAGTCTTGAAGCTAACTATGGCTACACCTTC.

The V call is TRBV28, the J call TRBJ2-4, with 7 bases that match TRBD2. Germline assignment: CDR1 MDHEN and CDR2 SYDVKM. V dropped 1 base and J dropped 9; count of bases not matched to a gene: 6. There are 14 residues in the CDR3. The CDR3 protein is CASSLFGGGFIQYF. The CDR3 DNA is TGTGCCAGCAGTTTATTTGGGGGGGGGTTCATTCAGTACTTC.

This chain uses TRBV7-9 with TRBJ2-5, with 8 bases matching TRBD2. The trim removed 5 bases at V and 9 bases at J, leaving 14 bases unmatched. Germline V gene data show CDR1 as SEHNR and CDR2 as FQNEAQ (reference sequence). The CDR3 is 15 residues long. The CDR3 nucleotides read TGTGCCAGCAGCCCCTTGCCGATAGCGGGGCGGCCCCAGTACTTC. Amino acid sequence: CASSPLPIAGRPQYF.

This chain uses TRBV9 with TRBJ2-6, with D tentatively TRBD1 (6 bases). This CDR3 is built from 15 residues. Germline assignment: CDR1 SGDLS and CDR2 YYNGEE. Trimming took off 3 bases at V and 4 bases at J, with 11 bases between the two ends. CDR3 region: CASSGGGYGANVLTF. CDR3 sequence (DNA): TGTGCCAGCAGCGGAGGGGGTTACGGGGCCAACGTCCTGACTTTC.

This rearrangement joins TRBV19 to TRBJ2-7, with D perhaps TRBD2 (5 bases). The CDR3 has 15 amino acids. Trimming removed 4 bases from V and 0 bases from J, with 13 bases in between. CDR1 is LNHDA and CDR2 is SQIVND in the germline V gene (reference sequence). This chain's CDR3 is CASSTRTQNSYEQYF. CDR3 nucleotides: TGTGCCAGTAGTACCCGGACTCAAAACTCCTACGAGCAGTACTTC. The full variable domain, completed using reference TRBV19 and TRBJ2-7, is DGGITQSPKYLFRKEGQNVTLSCEQNLNHDAMYWYRQDPGQGLRLIYYSQIVNDFQKGDIAEGYSVSREKKESFPLTVTSAQKNPTAFYLCASSTRTQNSYEQYFGPGTRLTVT.

This clone was seen a single time. V is TRBV11-2 and J is TRBJ2-5, with D possibly matching TRBD1 (5 bases). CDR3 length: 14 amino acids. Trimming removed 5 bases from V and 5 bases from J, with 15 bases in between. Germline CDR1 reads SGHAT; CDR2 reads FQNNGV. The chain's CDR3 is CASSGNGAFETQYF. DNA of the CDR3: TGTGCCAGCAGCGGGAATGGGGCCTTTGAGACCCAGTACTTC.

The CDR3: CASSTGNSYNEQFF. The DNA for the CDR3 is TGTGCCAGTAGTACAGGGAACTCCTACAATGAGCAGTTCTTC. This chain uses TRBV19 with TRBJ2-1; a weak D match, TRBD1 (5 bases). Germline V gives CDR1 LNHDA, CDR2 SQIVND (reference sequence). Between the trimmed V and J ends, which lost 4 bases and 0 bases, there was a span of 7 bases. The CDR3 runs 14 residues.

This clone showed up just a few times. The rearrangement joins TRBV21-1 to TRBJ2-2; TRBD2 reflects the table's D call only, with no check against the DNA. TRBV21-1 is designated a pseudogene. CDR3 length: 18 residues. CDR3 in amino acids: CASSKGTSGGPNTGELFF. The CDR3 DNA reads TGTGCCAGCAGCAAAGGGACTAGCGGGGGGCCGAACACCGGGGAGCTGTTTTTT.

The rearrangement joins TRBV19 to TRBJ2-6; tentative D call: TRBD1 (5 bases). This CDR3 region has 17 residues. Germline loops: CDR1 LNHDA, CDR2 SQIVND (reference sequence). Trimming took off 0 bases at V and 1 base at J, with 10 bases between the two ends. In DNA, the CDR3 is TGTGCCAGTAGTATAGACAGGGTTGCTTCTGGGGCCAACGTCCTGACTTTC. This gives the protein CASSIDRVASGANVLTF.

The chain has TRBV7-2 and TRBJ2-7, with 7 bases fitting TRBD1. The CDR3 contains 16 residues. V dropped 5 bases and J dropped 3; count of bases not matched to a gene: 13. The germline CDR1 and CDR2 sequences are SGHTA and FQGNSA. Here the CDR3 reads CASSATPPGQIYEQYF. The CDR3 DNA sequence: TGTGCCAGCAGCGCGACTCCCCCGGGACAGATCTACGAGCAGTACTTC.

CDR3 in amino acids: CASNRAGGETQYF. CDR3 DNA: TGCGCCAGCAATCGAGCGGGGGGCGAGACCCAGTACTTC. The chain combines TRBV5-1 with TRBJ2-5; 9 bases align to TRBD2. CDR3 length: 13 residues. From germline, CDR1 is SGHRS and CDR2 YFSETQ. The V segment lost 6 bases and the J segment 5 bases; nucleotides outside the gene matches: 5.

The chain is built from TRBV5-6 and TRBJ1-2; the D is unclear. The V and J ends lost 1 base and 8 bases respectively, with 9 bases between them. The CDR3 extends over 12 amino acids. Germline CDR1 reads SGHDT; CDR2 reads YYEEEE. This CDR3 is CASSLPLGGYTF. CDR3 DNA sequence: TGTGCCAGCAGCTTGCCATTGGGCGGCTACACCTTC.

The chain links TRBV4-1 to TRBJ2-1; 7 nucleotides agree with TRBD1. CDR1 and CDR2 (germline): MGHRA, YSYEKL. J gave up 6 bases and V 4 bases, and 12 bases lay outside the gene matches. The CDR3 length is 16 residues. CDR3 in amino acids: CASSPVGTALLNEQFF. The CDR3 DNA reads as TGCGCCAGCAGCCCAGTTGGGACAGCCCTCCTCAATGAGCAGTTCTTC.

The CDR3 loop is CASSVLGQHNTGELFF. In DNA, the CDR3 is TGTGCCAGCTCAGTCCTTGGACAGCATAACACCGGGGAGCTGTTTTTT. The chain joins TRBV18 to TRBJ2-2, with a tentative D call TRBD1 (6 bases). Trimming removed 5 bases from V and 2 bases from J, with 15 bases in between. CDR1 is KGHSH and CDR2 is LQKENI in the germline V gene. The CDR3 sequence is 16 residues long.

The chain joins TRBV19 to TRBJ1-5, with D possibly TRBD1 on 6 matching bases. The CDR3 sequence is 16 residues long. Germline values: CDR1 LNHDA, CDR2 SQIVND (reference sequence). The V end lost 3 bases, the J end lost 5 bases, and 17 bases lay between the germline ends. Here the CDR3 reads CASSIEVYRVDQPQHF. The CDR3, as DNA: TGTGCCAGTAGTATCGAGGTTTACAGGGTCGATCAGCCCCAGCATTTT.

The V and J genes are TRBV19 and TRBJ2-1; 7 nucleotides line up with TRBD1. The CDR3 has 13 amino acids. In germline, CDR1 is LNHDA, CDR2 SQIVND (reference sequence). V lost 5 bases and J lost 9; bases outside the gene matches: 7. In DNA, the CDR3 is TGTGCCAGTAGTCCCCAGGGGGTGGGTGAGCAGTTCTTC. Encoded protein: CASSPQGVGEQFF.

CDR3 DNA sequence: TGCGCCAGCAGCCAAGAGGGTCTGACAGCGGGGGCAACTAATGAAAAACTGTTTTTT. Translation: CASSQEGLTAGATNEKLFF. The rearrangement uses TRBV4-3 and TRBJ1-4; D possibly corresponds to TRBD1 (5 bases). V was shortened by 0 bases and J by 0 bases, with 17 bases between the two germline ends. The CDR3 is 19 amino acids. The germline CDR1 and CDR2 sequences are LGHNA and YSLEER.

The rearrangement links TRBV14 to TRBJ2-2, with TRBD1 identical over 7 bases. V was pared by 1 base and J by 4 bases, with 3 bases of the junction left unmatched. The CDR3 runs 15 residues. Germline-derived CDR1 and CDR2 are SGHDN and FVKESK. The CDR3 is CASSQAGTATGELFF. DNA of the CDR3: TGTGCCAGCAGCCAAGCCGGGACAGCCACCGGGGAGCTGTTTTTT. The full variable domain, completed using reference TRBV14 and TRBJ2-2, is EAGVTQFPSHSVIEKGQTVTLRCDPISGHDNLYWYRRVMGKEIKFLLHFVKESKQDESGMPNNRFLAERTGGTYSTLKVQPAELEDSGVYFCASSQAGTATGELFFGEGSRLTVL.

This clone was seen only once. This sequence joins TRBV11-3 and TRBJ2-2; D possibly corresponds to TRBD2 (5 bases). Trimming shortened V by 4 bases and J by 6 bases, and 9 bases separated the two germline ends. Germline-derived CDR1 and CDR2 are SGHNT and YENEEA. The CDR3 length is 13 residues. The CDR3 sequence is CASSSTRAGELFF. CDR3 nucleotides: TGTGCCAGCAGCTCCACTAGGGCCGGGGAGCTGTTTTTT.

The chain joins TRBV19 to TRBJ1-2, with unresolved D. The CDR3 extends over 12 amino acids. From germline, CDR1 is LNHDA and CDR2 SQIVND (reference sequence). Trimming shortened V by 6 bases and J by 3 bases, and 8 bases separated the two germline ends. CDR3 DNA sequence: TGTGCCAGTAGCATTACTTACTATGGCTACACCTTC. This codes for CASSITYYGYTF.

DNA for the CDR3: TGTGCCAGCAGCCCAGGGTTCCCTTATGGCTACACCTTC. Protein sequence: CASSPGFPYGYTF. The chain joins TRBV6-5 to TRBJ1-2; TRBD1 might be the D (5 bases). This CDR3 spans 13 amino acids. Looked up from germline, CDR1 is MNHEY and CDR2 is SVGAGI. The ends were cut back, 6 bases at V and 5 bases at J, with 13 bases in the middle.

This chain uses TRBV13 with TRBJ1-3; D remains ambiguous. Germline loops: CDR1 PRHDT, CDR2 FYEKMQ (reference sequence). The CDR3 totals 16 residues. Trimming took 5 bases from V and 0 from J, leaving 14 bases between them. The CDR3 spells CASSAQRAYSGNTIYF. The CDR3 DNA follows: TGTGCCAGCAGCGCCCAGCGCGCCTACTCTGGAAACACCATATATTTT.

The chain links TRBV28 to TRBJ1-1, with D possibly TRBD1 on 5 matching bases. The CDR3 length is 17 residues. Germline loops: CDR1 MDHEN, CDR2 SYDVKM. V was trimmed by 3 bases and J by 0 bases, leaving 17 bases between them. The CDR3 sequence is CASSFPRAPDLNTEAFF. CDR3 in DNA: TGTGCCAGCAGTTTCCCCAGGGCCCCGGACCTGAACACTGAAGCTTTCTTT.

This sequence joins TRBV30 and TRBJ1-1, with D hard to call. This CDR3 has 14 residues. Germline V CDR1 and CDR2: GTSNPN, SVGIG (reference sequence). V lost 0 bases to trimming and J lost 0 bases, with 8 bases between them. The DNA for the CDR3 is TGTGCCTGGAGTGTTCTGGCAGTGAACACTGAAGCTTTCTTT. This sequence encodes CAWSVLAVNTEAFF. Full variable domain (missing parts from reference TRBV30 and TRBJ1-1): SQTIHQWPATLVQPVGSPLSLECTVEGTSNPNLYWYRQAAGRGLQLLFYSVGIGQISSEVPQNLSASRPQDRQFILSSKKLLLSDSGFYLCAWSVLAVNTEAFFGQGTRLTVV.

The V gene is TRBV5-1, the J gene TRBJ1-1; D may be TRBD1 (6 bases). Germline V CDR1 and CDR2: SGHRS, YFSETQ. The CDR3 spans 13 residues. V was trimmed by 4 bases and J by 1 base, leaving 8 bases between them. The CDR3 is CASSTGQNTEAFF. For the CDR3, the DNA is TGCGCCAGCAGCACGGGACAGAACACTGAAGCTTTCTTT.

CDR3 DNA: TGTGCCAGCAGTTTCTTGACAGGGGGCACCGGGGAGCTGTTTTTT. Translating it yields CASSFLTGGTGELFF. The genes are TRBV27 and TRBJ2-2; 9 bases map to TRBD1. This CDR3 spans 15 amino acids. Losses at the gene ends were 3 bases for V and 4 bases for J; bases not matched to a gene: 3. The germline V gene has CDR1 MNHEY and CDR2 SMNVEV (reference sequence).